These 5 T cell receptor beta chains were sequenced from one sample in a study of blood T cell repertoires in COVID-19. Assay: immunoSEQ multiplex PCR; the TCRdb copy retains only in-frame clones and omits some. The data hold about 68,000 clones, with around 80% observed a single time. Input material: peripheral blood. The receptors stem from a human donor in a cohort sampled during active COVID-19.

This chain connects TRBV19 to TRBJ1-6; D remains unclear. This CDR3 contains 16 residues. Germline CDR1 is LNHDA and CDR2 is SQIVND (reference sequence). The V end lost 5 bases, the J end lost 0 bases, and 11 bases lay between the germline ends. CDR3: CASSFLASSYNSPLHF. The CDR3 DNA reads as TGTGCCAGTAGTTTCCTAGCCAGCTCCTATAATTCACCCCTCCACTTT.

This sequence joins TRBV7-2 and TRBJ1-5, with unresolved D. Germline V gene data show CDR1 as SGHTA and CDR2 as FQGNSA. V was cut by 5 bases and J by 6 bases, with 11 bases left in between. There are 13 residues in the CDR3. CDR3 DNA sequence: TGTGCCAGCAGCCCGCGGGCGGGTCAGCCCCAGCATTTT. Translated: CASSPRAGQPQHF.

V usage is TRBV19 and J usage is TRBJ2-7, with 9 bases lining up with TRBD1. Per germline, CDR1 LNHDA and CDR2 SQIVND (reference sequence). V dropped 5 bases and J dropped 1; count of bases not matched to a gene: 12. The CDR3 is 17 residues long. The chain's CDR3 is CASSFRNLGQGSYEQYF. CDR3 bases: TGTGCCAGTAGTTTTCGAAACCTCGGACAGGGGTCCTACGAGCAGTACTTC. The variable domain in full, completed from reference TRBV19 and TRBJ2-7, reads DGGITQSPKYLFRKEGQNVTLSCEQNLNHDAMYWYRQDPGQGLRLIYYSQIVNDFQKGDIAEGYSVSREKKESFPLTVTSAQKNPTAFYLCASSFRNLGQGSYEQYFGPGTRLTVT.

The chain couples TRBV19 to TRBJ1-2; D possibly corresponds to TRBD1 (5 bases). V was trimmed by 5 bases and J by 4 bases, leaving 11 bases between them. The CDR3 is 13 residues long. In germline, CDR1 is LNHDA, CDR2 SQIVND (reference sequence). CDR3 coding DNA: TGTGCCAGTAGTCTCGACGGGGGCTATGGCTACACCTTC. This codes for CASSLDGGYGYTF.

The chain couples TRBV10-3 to TRBJ2-3; 7 positions agree with TRBD2. The CDR3 contains 13 residues. From germline, CDR1 is ENHRY and CDR2 SYGVKD. Unmatched junction bases numbered 8, after V lost 9 bases and J lost 5 bases. This CDR3 reads CAISSGGGDTQYF. The CDR3, as DNA: TGTGCCATTTCCAGTGGGGGGGGAGATACGCAGTATTTT.